These 29 T cell receptor beta chains originate from one sample sequenced in a study of early T cells in non-severe SARS-CoV-2 infection. TCRdb re-derived calls from the 5' RACE reads in MiXCR, one entry per CDR3 protein. The sample has approximately 70,000 distinct CDR3 sequences; around 10% are singletons. The sample in question was whole blood, obtained at baseline. These receptors came from an adult who was a healthcare worker with PCR-confirmed SARS-CoV-2 infection or an uninfected control (not recorded which).

This clonotype has ten or more counts. The chain links TRBV5-4 to TRBJ2-3, with TRBD2 matching 7 bases. This CDR3 has 14 residues. V was pared by 4 bases and J by 4 bases, with 6 bases of the junction left unmatched. Germline V lookup: CDR1 SGHNT, CDR2 YYREEE (reference sequence). The CDR3 nucleotides are TGTGCCAGCAGCGCCGGGGGGTTTGCAGATACGCAGTATTTT. Encoded protein: CASSAGGFADTQYF.

The gene calls are TRBV6-5 and TRBJ2-7; D uncertain. This CDR3 spans 16 amino acids. Germline V gene data show CDR1 as MNHEY and CDR2 as SVGAGI. Between the trimmed V and J ends, which lost 6 bases and 4 bases, there was a span of 22 bases. DNA of the CDR3: TGTGCCAGCAGCTCTCCCCCCGGTGGCAGACTTTACGAGCAGTACTTC. Translating it yields CASSSPPGGRLYEQYF.

This clonotype was counted between two and nine times. The CDR3 loop is CATRRDRGSNEQFF. The DNA of the CDR3 is TGTGCCACCAGGCGGGACAGGGGATCGAATGAGCAGTTCTTC. The V call is TRBV24-1, the J call TRBJ2-1; 10 nucleotides match TRBD1. The germline V gene encodes CDR1 KGHDR and CDR2 SFDVKD. This CDR3 is built from 14 residues. With 7 bases clipped from V and 7 bases from J, the junction kept 6 bases outside the gene matches.

This clonotype was recorded at least ten times. The CDR3 here is CASSLGVWTGRGGELFF. DNA for the CDR3: TGTGCCAGCAGCTTAGGGGTCTGGACAGGGAGAGGCGGGGAGCTGTTTTTT. The V gene is TRBV11-2, the J gene TRBJ2-2; TRBD1 matches 8 bases. CDR1 SGHAT and CDR2 FQNNGV come from the germline V gene. With V trimmed by 1 base and J by 7 bases, 11 bases remained unmatched. The CDR3 runs to 17 residues.

This clonotype was seen at least ten times. The chain uses TRBV29-1 and TRBJ1-2, with TRBD1 matching 9 bases. CDR1 is SQVTM, CDR2 ANQGSEA, per germline. J gave up 10 bases and V 3 bases, and 3 bases lay outside the gene matches. The CDR3 sequence is 11 residues long. The CDR3: CSVEGQGHYTF. The CDR3 DNA is TGCAGCGTTGAGGGACAGGGTCACTACACCTTC.

V gene TRBV5-1 combines with J gene TRBJ1-1; no reliable D call. V lost 4 bases and J 0 bases, leaving 7 bases between the germline ends. The CDR3 consists of 13 residues. Germline V CDR1 and CDR2: SGHRS, YFSETQ. The CDR3 sequence is CASSADVNTEAFF. In DNA, the CDR3 is TGCGCCAGCAGCGCCGACGTGAACACTGAAGCTTTCTTT.

The J gene is TRBJ2-7, the V gene TRBV18; 7 bases align to TRBD1. CDR3 length: 16 amino acids. Germline assignment: CDR1 KGHSH and CDR2 LQKENI. V gave up 3 bases and J gave up 1 base; unmatched junction bases: 9. This chain's CDR3 is CASSPRVGGDSYEQYF. In DNA, the CDR3 is TGTGCCAGCTCACCCCGAGTAGGGGGCGATTCCTACGAGCAGTACTTC.

This clonotype has at least ten counts. DNA for the CDR3: TGTGCCAGCAGCCCCCAAGCTGGGGGGATGGTAGATGGCTACACCTTC. Amino acids: CASSPQAGGMVDGYTF. V usage is TRBV7-2 and J usage is TRBJ1-2; tentatively, D is TRBD1 (5 bases). Germline V CDR1 and CDR2: SGHTA, FQGNSA. The CDR3 sequence is 16 residues long. The V gene lost 5 bases and the J gene lost 6 bases, with 22 bases spanning the gap.

The chain links TRBV7-3 to TRBJ1-6, with unresolved D. Germline values: CDR1 SGHTA, CDR2 FQGTGA. The CDR3 runs 13 residues. Trimming stripped 9 bases from V and 4 bases from J, with 10 bases between. The CDR3 region has the DNA TGTGCCAGTCGGGCTACTTATAATTCACCCCTCCACTTT. This sequence encodes CASRATYNSPLHF.

This clonotype was recorded at least ten times. CDR3: CASSLALDTTSYEQYF. The CDR3 DNA reads as TGCGCCAGCAGCTTGGCCCTCGACACGACATCCTACGAGCAGTACTTC. The chain links TRBV5-1 to TRBJ2-7, with D hard to call. The ends were cut back, 0 bases at V and 1 base at J, with 14 bases in the middle. This CDR3 spans 16 amino acids. Per germline, CDR1 SGHRS and CDR2 YFSETQ.

This clonotype showed up just a few times. The CDR3 bases are TGCGCCAGCAGCACCGAGGGTTGGGACTACAATGAGCAGTTCTTC. This encodes CASSTEGWDYNEQFF. The chain has TRBV5-1 and TRBJ2-1; tentative D call: TRBD2 (5 bases). From germline, CDR1 is SGHRS and CDR2 YFSETQ. The CDR3 totals 15 residues. Trimming cost V 4 bases and J 3 bases, with 14 bases left between them.

The V call is TRBV9, the J call TRBJ2-1; TRBD1 agrees at 7 bases. This CDR3 is 15 amino acids long. Germline CDR1 reads SGDLS; CDR2 reads YYNGEE. V gave up 1 base and J gave up 5 bases; unmatched junction bases: 6. CDR3 amino acids: CASSVSGQKNNEQFF. DNA of the CDR3: TGTGCCAGCAGCGTATCGGGACAGAAAAACAATGAGCAGTTCTTC.

This clonotype has a count of ten or more. V and J are TRBV18 and TRBJ1-4, with a weak D call TRBD1 (6 bases). The V gene lost 3 bases and the J gene lost 10 bases, with 21 bases spanning the gap. The CDR3 runs to 16 residues. Germline loops: CDR1 KGHSH, CDR2 LQKENI. CDR3 nucleotides: TGTGCCAGCTCACCGACCCAGGGGCGCGTTAAGGGAAAACTGTTTTTT. Its protein is CASSPTQGRVKGKLFF.

This clonotype was recorded many times. This rearrangement joins TRBV27 to TRBJ2-1; tentatively, D is TRBD2 (5 bases). The CDR3 spans 13 residues. Germline V gene data show CDR1 as MNHEY and CDR2 as SMNVEV (reference sequence). V was trimmed by 2 bases and J by 12 bases, leaving 14 bases between them. As DNA, the CDR3 is TGTGCCAGCAGTTTAGCTGAGGGTACCAGGCAGTTCTTC. Translating it yields CASSLAEGTRQFF.

The table lists this clonotype with a few counts. The CDR3 DNA sequence: TGTGCCAGCATTCGGGGGACCACAGATACGCAGTATTTT. Protein sequence: CASIRGTTDTQYF. The chain has TRBV2 and TRBJ2-3; a weak D match, TRBD2 (6 bases). V gave up 7 bases and J gave up 2 bases, with 10 bases separating them. The V gene's germline CDR1 is SNHLY and CDR2 FYNNEI. This CDR3 is 13 amino acids long.

This clonotype came up a few times. The chain joins TRBV25-1 to TRBJ1-2; D gene ambiguous. The CDR3 contains 11 residues. The germline V and J ends were trimmed by 4 bases and 2 bases, with 2 bases remaining between them. Germline values: CDR1 MGHDK, CDR2 SYGVNS. The CDR3 sequence is CASSGNYGYTF. CDR3 sequence (DNA): TGTGCCAGCAGTGGGAACTATGGCTACACCTTC.

This clonotype turned up a few times. V is TRBV11-2 and J is TRBJ1-1; weak D call: TRBD1 (5 bases). V was clipped by 2 bases and J by 1 base, with 8 bases between them. Germline CDR1 reads SGHAT; CDR2 reads FQNNGV. The CDR3 loop spans 14 amino acids. For the CDR3, the DNA is TGTGCCAGCAGCTTATCAGGGACGAACACTGAAGCTTTCTTT. This sequence encodes CASSLSGTNTEAFF.

DNA of the CDR3: TGTGCCAGCAGTAAAGGAGGTGGAGAGACCCAGTACTTC. It codes for CASSKGGGETQYF. J is TRBJ2-5 and V is TRBV25-1; D might be TRBD2 (5 bases). V was trimmed by 5 bases and J by 4 bases, leaving 11 bases between them. CDR1 MGHDK and CDR2 SYGVNS come from the germline V gene. The CDR3 consists of 13 residues.

This clonotype was detected many times. The chain carries TRBV19 and TRBJ2-3; D is possibly TRBD1 (6 bases). V lost 8 bases and J 2 bases, leaving 14 bases between the germline ends. The germline V gene encodes CDR1 LNHDA and CDR2 SQIVND (reference sequence). CDR3 length equals 14 residues. CDR3 nucleotide sequence: TGTGCCAGTCGAAGAGGGGGATCCACAGATACGCAGTATTTT. Amino acid sequence: CASRRGGSTDTQYF.

This clonotype was observed at least ten times. The chain links TRBV7-6 to TRBJ2-7, with D possibly being TRBD2 (5 bases). V lost 5 bases and J lost 2, with 10 bases in between. CDR3 size: 13 residues. CDR1 is SGHVS, CDR2 FNYEAQ, per germline. CDR3 sequence: CASSPGGPYEQYF. CDR3 DNA sequence: TGTGCCAGCAGCCCCGGAGGCCCCTACGAGCAGTACTTC.

This clonotype showed up many times. The chain employs TRBV3-1 and TRBJ1-5, with D tentatively TRBD1 (6 bases). V dropped 1 base and J dropped 7 bases, with 11 bases sitting between them. The CDR3 sequence is 14 residues long. The germline V gene encodes CDR1 LGHDT and CDR2 YNNKEL (reference sequence). CDR3 nucleotides: TGTGCCAGCAGCCAAGCAGGGGAAGGACAGCCCCAGCATTTT. Translated, it gives CASSQAGEGQPQHF.

This clonotype was recorded many times. The rearrangement uses TRBV5-8 and TRBJ2-7; D is undetermined. The V and J ends lost 0 bases and 0 bases respectively, with 16 bases between them. The CDR3 extends over 17 amino acids. The germline gives CDR1 SGHTS, CDR2 YDEGEE. CDR3 sequence (DNA): TGTGCCAGCAGCTTGGTATTGGACGGATCTAGCTCCTACGAGCAGTACTTC. It codes for CASSLVLDGSSSYEQYF.

This clonotype appeared a single time. The CDR3 DNA sequence: TGTGCCAGCAGCGTAGAAGCCGGGACAGGCGACGCGAACACCGGGGAGCTGTTTTTT. Protein sequence: CASSVEAGTGDANTGELFF. The V call is TRBV21-1, the J call TRBJ2-2; the table assigns TRBD1, which was not confirmed against the DNA. TRBV21-1 is tagged as a pseudogene. CDR3 size: 19 residues.

This chain joins TRBV5-1 and TRBJ2-2; D uncertain. V was pared by 0 bases and J by 4 bases, with 7 bases between. This CDR3 has 14 amino acids. Germline CDR1 reads SGHRS; CDR2 reads YFSETQ. The CDR3 DNA sequence: TGCGCCAGCAGCTTGGCAGCTCTCACCGGGGAGCTGTTTTTT. Amino acid sequence: CASSLAALTGELFF.

This chain uses TRBV7-2 with TRBJ1-2, with TRBD1 matching over 8 bases. V was clipped by 4 bases and J by 4 bases; unmatched bases: 8. The length of the CDR3 is 15 residues. CDR1 and CDR2 from the germline V gene are SGHTA and FQGNSA. The CDR3 DNA sequence: TGTGCCAGCAGCTACGGACAGGGCGGGAGCTATGGCTACACCTTC. The encoded protein is CASSYGQGGSYGYTF.

This clonotype was recorded at least ten times. The chain uses TRBV20-1 and TRBJ2-7; D possibly corresponds to TRBD2 (6 bases). CDR1 and CDR2 (germline): DFQATT, SNEGSKA (reference sequence). CDR3 length: 15 residues. The V and J ends lost 1 base and 7 bases respectively, with 20 bases between them. The CDR3 reads CSARAPAGLRVEQYF. The DNA of the CDR3 is TGCAGTGCTAGAGCACCGGCGGGACTCCGGGTGGAGCAGTACTTC.

A few counts support this clonotype. The chain employs TRBV7-2 and TRBJ2-3; TRBD2 is a possible D gene (5 bases). From germline, CDR1 is SGHTA and CDR2 FQGNSA. V was shortened by 5 bases and J by 0 bases, with 15 bases between the two germline ends. The CDR3 is made up of 16 amino acids. For the CDR3, the DNA is TGTGCCAGCAGCCCCTATGCCCGGGATAGCACAGATACGCAGTATTTT. Its translation: CASSPYARDSTDTQYF.

The chain has TRBV10-3 and TRBJ2-3, with 10 bases matching TRBD2. This CDR3 is built from 18 residues. V trimming: 2 bases; J trimming: 5 bases; junction bases outside the gene matches: 13. The germline V gene has CDR1 ENHRY and CDR2 SYGVKD. CDR3 nucleotides: TGTGCCATCAGTGAGGCTAGCGGGGGACGAAGGTTCAGAGATACGCAGTATTTT. Protein product: CAISEASGGRRFRDTQYF.

This chain uses TRBV11-3 with TRBJ2-5; TRBD1 matches 8 bases. This CDR3 contains 15 residues. J gave up 4 bases and V 2 bases, and 6 bases lay outside the gene matches. Germline CDR1 is SGHNT and CDR2 is YENEEA. The chain's CDR3 is CASSLPGQGGETQYF. The CDR3 DNA sequence: TGTGCCAGCAGCTTACCCGGACAGGGCGGAGAGACCCAGTACTTC.